Below are 5 T cell receptor beta chains sequenced from a single sample in a study of T-cell reconstitution after alpha-beta-depleted transplantation in children. As it was prepared, the TCRbeta library received unique molecular identifiers. TCRdb processed the PCR reads anew with MiXCR; each CDR3 protein has one entry. Altogether around 700,000 distinct CDR3 sequences are present, over 10% being singletons, with the ten largest covering around 0.79%. Sequencing was performed on PBMCs, taken before TCRalphabeta/CD19-depleted stem cell transplant. Receptor source: a girl aged 2 to 9 with congenital amegakaryocytic thrombocytopenia, due to receive a stem cell transplant.

In its sample, this clonotype was seen a few times. The chain carries TRBV5-1 and TRBJ2-5; D possibly corresponds to TRBD1 (6 bases). Germline V gene sequence: CDR1 SGHRS, CDR2 YFSETQ. The CDR3 is 12 residues long. Trimming stripped 5 bases from V and 2 bases from J, with 7 bases between. Here the CDR3 reads CASRTGQETQYF. The CDR3 coding sequence is TGCGCCAGCAGGACAGGACAAGAGACCCAGTACTTC.

This clonotype was observed a handful of times. This sequence joins TRBV5-1 and TRBJ2-5, with TRBD2 identical over 15 bases. From germline, CDR1 is SGHRS and CDR2 YFSETQ. Losses at the gene ends were 3 bases for V and 3 bases for J; bases not matched to a gene: 6. The CDR3 is 17 residues long. DNA of the CDR3: TGCGCCAGCAGCTCGGACCGGACTAGCGGGAGGGAAGAGACCCAGTACTTC. It codes for CASSSDRTSGREETQYF.

The J gene is TRBJ2-3, the V gene TRBV29-1; TRBD1 is a possible D gene (6 bases). CDR3 length: 10 amino acids. Germline CDR1 reads SQVTM; CDR2 reads ANQGSEA. V was clipped by 6 bases and J by 10 bases, with 11 bases between them. The CDR3 here is CSVGTPAQYF. CDR3 nucleotides: TGCAGCGTCGGGACACCCGCGCAGTATTTT.

This clonotype came up a few times. The chain combines TRBV28 with TRBJ2-5; TRBD2 aligns across 8 bases. Germline lookup yields CDR1 MDHEN and CDR2 SYDVKM. The CDR3 consists of 14 residues. The V segment lost 5 bases and the J segment 5 bases; nucleotides outside the gene matches: 7. This chain's CDR3 is CASSNRTSPETQYF. The CDR3, as DNA: TGTGCCAGCAGTAACCGGACTAGCCCGGAGACCCAGTACTTC. Filled out from reference TRBV28 and TRBJ2-5, the complete variable domain reads DVKVTQSSRYLVKRTGEKVFLECVQDMDHENMFWYRQDPGLGLRLIYFSYDVKMKEKGDIPEGYSVSREKKERFSLILESASTNQTSMYLCASSNRTSPETQYFGPGTRLLVL.

The V gene is TRBV12-3 or TRBV12-4, the J gene TRBJ2-7; 8 bases line up with TRBD1. The CDR3 has 18 residues. With V trimmed by 2 bases and J by 2 bases, 14 bases remained unmatched. The DNA for the CDR3 is TGTGCCAGCAGTTTATTAGGATTTAGGGACAGGACCACCTACGAGCAGTACTTC. It codes for CASSLLGFRDRTTYEQYF.